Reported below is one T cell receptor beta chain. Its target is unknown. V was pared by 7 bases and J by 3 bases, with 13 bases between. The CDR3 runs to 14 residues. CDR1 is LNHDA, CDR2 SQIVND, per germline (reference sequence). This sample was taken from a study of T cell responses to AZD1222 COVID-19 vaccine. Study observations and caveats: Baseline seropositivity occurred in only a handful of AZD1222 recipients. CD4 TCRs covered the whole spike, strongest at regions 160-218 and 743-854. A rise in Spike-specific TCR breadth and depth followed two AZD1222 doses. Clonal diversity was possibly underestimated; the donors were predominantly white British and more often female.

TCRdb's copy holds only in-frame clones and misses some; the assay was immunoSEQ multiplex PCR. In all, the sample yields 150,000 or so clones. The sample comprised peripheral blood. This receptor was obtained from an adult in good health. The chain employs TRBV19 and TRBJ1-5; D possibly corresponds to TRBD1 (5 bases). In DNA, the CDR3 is TGTGCCAGTACAGTAGACAGAAACAATCAGCCCCAGCATTTT. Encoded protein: CASTVDRNNQPQHF.